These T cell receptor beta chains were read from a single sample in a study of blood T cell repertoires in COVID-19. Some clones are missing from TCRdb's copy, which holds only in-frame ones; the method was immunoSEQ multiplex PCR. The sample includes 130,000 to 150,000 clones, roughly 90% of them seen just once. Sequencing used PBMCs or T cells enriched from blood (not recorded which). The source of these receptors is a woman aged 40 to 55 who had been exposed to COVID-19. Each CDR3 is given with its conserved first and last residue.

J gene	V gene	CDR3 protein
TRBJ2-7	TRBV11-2	CASSLETGYYEQYF
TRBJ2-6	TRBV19	CASSRPSSGANVLTF
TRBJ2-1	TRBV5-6	CASSLVLSSSYNEQFF
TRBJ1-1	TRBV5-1	CASSLGQGVTEAFF
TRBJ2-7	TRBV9	CASSARESSSAEQYF
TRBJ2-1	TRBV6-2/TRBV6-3	CASSYSAAYNEQFF
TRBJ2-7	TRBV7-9	CASSPQGARYEQYF
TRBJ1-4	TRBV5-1	CASSPVGQINEKLFF
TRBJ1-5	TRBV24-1	CATSTPGQGHNQPQHF
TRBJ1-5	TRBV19	CASKSTGRGRDQPQHF
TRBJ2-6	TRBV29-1	CSVIGSSGANVLTF
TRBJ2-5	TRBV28	CASKVPGDQETQYF
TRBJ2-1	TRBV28	CASREAGRTYNEQFF
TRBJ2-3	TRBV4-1	CASSQVPTASTDTQYF
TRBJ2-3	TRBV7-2	CASSFVAGGTDTQYF
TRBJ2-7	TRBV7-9	CASSSPGRFYEQYF
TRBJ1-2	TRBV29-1	CSANLLEGPKVGYTF
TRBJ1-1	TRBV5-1	CASSFLAGLNTEAFF
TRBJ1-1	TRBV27	CASSRGLGERGAFF
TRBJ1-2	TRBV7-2	CASSFPPSGYTF
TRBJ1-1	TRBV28	CASSSMTGVSEAFF
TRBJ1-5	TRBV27	CASSLGTGHSNQPQHF
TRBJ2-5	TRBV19	CASSYGLAGEETQYF
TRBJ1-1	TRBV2	CARQSGVGSMNTEAFF
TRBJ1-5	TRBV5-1	CASSLFPGQPQHF
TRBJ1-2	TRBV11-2	CASSPGFGSYGYTF
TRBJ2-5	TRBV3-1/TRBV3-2	CASSFRGTSEETQYF
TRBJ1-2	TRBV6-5	CASSSPNYGYTF
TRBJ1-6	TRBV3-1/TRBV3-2	CASSYRGPTSPLHF
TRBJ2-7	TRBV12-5	CASGLVLYEQYF
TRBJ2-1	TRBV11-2	CASSLVSSGYNEQFF
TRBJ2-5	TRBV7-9	CASSLTSFDRRQETQYF
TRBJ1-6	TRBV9	CASSPGDLPSPLHF
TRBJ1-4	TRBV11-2	CASSLDRTGGPANEKLFF
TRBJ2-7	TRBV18	CASSQSRSYEQYF
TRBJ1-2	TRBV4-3	CASSRYEDRAINYGYTF
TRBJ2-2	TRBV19	CASSWSQGTGELFF
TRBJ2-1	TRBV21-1	CASRLDRSGEHNEQFF
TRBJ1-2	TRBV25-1	CAVQQGREGYTF
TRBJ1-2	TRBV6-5	CASSTTGGYGYTF
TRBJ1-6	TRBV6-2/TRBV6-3	CASSTYGGVGSPLHF
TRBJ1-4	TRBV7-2	CASSLGGQLNEKLFF
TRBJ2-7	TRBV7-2	CASSKDSAYEQYF